The 11 T cell receptor beta chains listed next were all sequenced from one sample in a study of blood T cell repertoires in COVID-19. Profiling relied on immunoSEQ multiplex PCR, and the TCRdb table lists in-frame clones only, not all of them. The sample lists around 300,000 clones; approximately 90% were seen once. Sequencing was performed on PBMCs or T cells enriched from blood (not recorded which). The receptors here all came from a middle-aged woman who had recovered from COVID-19.

The chain uses TRBV28 and TRBJ2-7; TRBD1 matches 7 bases. The CDR3 is 15 amino acids. J gave up 0 bases and V 7 bases, and 9 bases lay outside the gene matches. The germline V gene encodes CDR1 MDHEN and CDR2 SYDVKM. CDR3 bases: TGTGCCAGCAACGCCCCCGGGACAGTCTCCTACGAGCAGTACTTC. Its translation: CASNAPGTVSYEQYF.

The CDR3 here is CASSLDRGANYGYTF. The CDR3 bases are TGTGCCAGCAGCTTAGACAGGGGTGCGAACTATGGCTACACCTTC. This chain connects TRBV7-2 to TRBJ1-2, with 7 bases aligning to TRBD1. Germline V gives CDR1 SGHTA, CDR2 FQGNSA. V dropped 1 base and J dropped 2; count of bases not matched to a gene: 4. The length of the CDR3 is 15 residues.

This clone was seen only once. The rearrangement uses TRBV28 and TRBJ1-1; 7 nucleotides line up with TRBD1. Per germline, CDR1 MDHEN and CDR2 SYDVKM. With 5 bases clipped from V and 4 bases from J, the junction kept 19 bases outside the gene matches. The CDR3 totals 18 residues. This CDR3 reads CASSDLLDRSLVPTEAFF. DNA for the CDR3: TGTGCCAGCAGTGATCTCCTGGACAGGTCTTTGGTTCCCACTGAAGCTTTCTTT.

V usage is TRBV7-8 and J usage is TRBJ2-2, with TRBD2 as a possible D gene (5 bases). Trimming left V 5 bases short and J 4 bases short, with 20 bases between. This CDR3 spans 17 amino acids. Germline V gene data show CDR1 as SGHVS and CDR2 as FQNEAQ. CDR3 nucleotide sequence: TGTGCCAGCAGCCTAGGGCCCCAGCGGCAGACCACCGGGGAGCTGTTTTTT. It translates to CASSLGPQRQTTGELFF.

The genes are TRBV24-1 and TRBJ2-5; no clear D gene. V lost 4 bases and J 5 bases, leaving 7 bases between the germline ends. The CDR3 length is 12 residues. The V gene's germline CDR1 is KGHDR and CDR2 SFDVKD. DNA for the CDR3: TGTGCCACCAGTGAGCCCGGGGAGACCCAGTACTTC. This gives the protein CATSEPGETQYF.

CDR3 sequence: CASSGPGQDLTSTDTQYF. DNA for the CDR3: TGTGCCAGCAGTGGGCCGGGACAGGACCTAACTAGCACAGATACGCAGTATTTT. The V and J genes are TRBV27 and TRBJ2-3, with TRBD1 matching over 8 bases. There are 18 residues in the CDR3. Trimming removed 5 bases from V and 0 bases from J; junction bases left unmatched: 13. Per the germline V gene, CDR1 is MNHEY and CDR2 is SMNVEV (reference sequence).

J is TRBJ1-2 and V is TRBV11-2, with D maybe TRBD1 (5 bases). V lost 1 base and J lost 3, with 9 bases in between. Germline CDR1 SGHAT, CDR2 FQNNGV. The CDR3 has 14 amino acids. The chain's CDR3 is CASSLGTGYYGYTF. The CDR3 bases are TGTGCCAGCAGCTTAGGCACAGGATACTATGGCTACACCTTC.

The chain employs TRBV30 and TRBJ1-4, with D tentatively TRBD1 (5 bases). Per germline, CDR1 GTSNPN and CDR2 SVGIG (reference sequence). V lost 2 bases and J lost 2, with 12 bases in between. This CDR3 has 15 amino acids. The CDR3 DNA follows: TGTGCCTGGAGTATTTCTAGGGGCACTAATGAAAAACTGTTTTTT. It encodes CAWSISRGTNEKLFF.

V and J are TRBV28 and TRBJ1-2; 7 nucleotides agree with TRBD1. Germline assignment: CDR1 MDHEN and CDR2 SYDVKM. The CDR3 consists of 13 residues. V lost 10 bases and J lost 8; bases outside the gene matches: 13. CDR3 region: CATWTGSRPGYTF. CDR3 DNA sequence: TGTGCCACCTGGACAGGCTCCCGGCCCGGCTACACCTTC.

The chain combines TRBV2 with TRBJ2-3, with 7 bases that match TRBD2. The germline V gene encodes CDR1 SNHLY and CDR2 FYNNEI. Trimming at V came to 8 bases and at J to 4 bases, leaving 0 bases not matched to a gene. There are 11 residues in the CDR3. In nucleotides, the CDR3 is TGTGCCAGCGGGAGGGCAGATACGCAGTATTTT. Its protein is CASGRADTQYF.

The genes are TRBV19 and TRBJ2-5; the D is unclear. The CDR3 runs to 13 residues. In germline, CDR1 is LNHDA, CDR2 SQIVND (reference sequence). Trimming removed 4 bases from V and 7 bases from J, with 13 bases in between. CDR3: CASSTDGSWTQYF. In nucleotides, the CDR3 is TGTGCCAGTAGTACTGACGGGTCATGGACCCAGTACTTC.